These 28 T cell receptor beta chains came from one sample sequenced in a study of beta chain features in type 1 diabetes. Study-level points and caveats: Shortening of TCRB CDR3s, moderate but significant, appeared in all four CD4+ subsets of Type 1 diabetes patients.

Antigen specificity for these receptors is unknown. Isolated RNA was reverse transcribed in full, so expressed TCRB transcripts were sequenced. The repertoire was sequenced with immunoSEQ multiplex PCR; TCRdb's copy has only in-frame clones and lacks some. This sample has 640,000 or so clones, with roughly an eighth found just once. Sequencing input: naive CD4+ T cells from blood. The receptors derive from a man aged 18 to 29 with type 1 diabetes.

Written as DNA, the CDR3 is TGTGCCTGGGGGGCAGGGGGCTCTGGAAACACCATATATTTT. It is translated as CAWGAGGSGNTIYF. The rearrangement joins TRBV30 to TRBJ1-3; 7 bases line up with TRBD1. The germline V gene encodes CDR1 GTSNPN and CDR2 SVGIG (reference sequence). The CDR3 totals 14 residues. The V and J ends lost 5 bases and 0 bases, in that order; junction bases with no gene match: 4.

The rearrangement links TRBV5-6 to TRBJ1-1, with a possible D match to TRBD1 (5 bases). V lost 4 bases, J lost 4 bases, and 14 bases lay in between. Looked up from germline, CDR1 is SGHDT and CDR2 is YYEEEE. The CDR3 extends over 14 amino acids. The CDR3 nucleotides read TGTGCCAGCAGCGGGCGGGACGGCGGCACTGAAGCTTTCTTT. Its translation: CASSGRDGGTEAFF.

This clone was detected a few times. The chain is built from TRBV25-1 and TRBJ2-1; D unclear. Germline assignment: CDR1 MGHDK and CDR2 SYGVNS. The ends were cut back, 7 bases at V and 9 bases at J, with 13 bases in the middle. The CDR3 spans 12 residues. CDR3 in amino acids: CASTEFDGEQFF. CDR3 nucleotides: TGTGCCAGCACTGAGTTTGACGGTGAGCAGTTCTTC.

This clone was counted only a few times. This sequence joins TRBV7-2 and TRBJ2-2, with D possibly being TRBD1 (6 bases). Germline V gene data show CDR1 as SGHTA and CDR2 as FQGNSA. Trimming took off 0 bases at V and 2 bases at J, with 19 bases between the two ends. This CDR3 region has 19 residues. The CDR3 bases are TGTGCCAGCAGCTTAGCGCTTTGGCGGCCGGGACAAAACACCGGGGAGCTGTTTTTT. It encodes CASSLALWRPGQNTGELFF.

The chain couples TRBV7-9 to TRBJ1-2; D remains ambiguous. Trimming took off 4 bases at V and 2 bases at J, with 14 bases between the two ends. Germline assignment: CDR1 SEHNR and CDR2 FQNEAQ (reference sequence). The CDR3 consists of 15 residues. CDR3 in amino acids: CASSSKGGENYGYTF. CDR3 DNA: TGTGCCAGCAGCTCCAAGGGAGGTGAAAACTATGGCTACACCTTC.

The CDR3 bases are TGTGCCTGGAGTGTCCCCCCCTCTTCCTATGGCTACACCTTC. Protein product: CAWSVPPSSYGYTF. The J gene is TRBJ1-2, the V gene TRBV30; no firm D call. The V gene's germline CDR1 is GTSNPN and CDR2 SVGIG (reference sequence). V was trimmed by 0 bases and J by 4 bases, leaving 12 bases between them. The CDR3 is 14 residues long.

The chain joins TRBV30 to TRBJ2-4; TRBD2 agrees at 8 bases. The CDR3 loop spans 12 amino acids. Germline values: CDR1 GTSNPN, CDR2 SVGIG (reference sequence). The junction had 3 bases not matched to a gene; V was cut back by 4 bases and J by 7 bases. This CDR3 reads CAWTSGLNIQYF. For the CDR3, the DNA is TGTGCCTGGACTAGCGGGCTGAACATTCAGTACTTC.

This clone was detected a few times. This chain links TRBV2 with TRBJ2-3, with D uncertain. V gave up 3 bases and J gave up 6 bases, with 10 bases separating them. CDR1 and CDR2 (germline): SNHLY, FYNNEI. The CDR3 sequence is 13 residues long. In DNA form, the CDR3 reads TGTGCCAGCAGTGATGGTCAAGGGGATACGCAGTATTTT. It is translated as CASSDGQGDTQYF.

Comment on this clone: The identical CDR3 is also encoded by other nucleotide sequences in the sample. The chain combines TRBV30 with TRBJ2-5; possible D gene TRBD2, 6 bases. This CDR3 has 14 amino acids. V lost 4 bases and J 7 bases, leaving 19 bases between the germline ends. CDR1 and CDR2 from the germline V gene are GTSNPN and SVGIG (reference sequence). CDR3 loop: CAWNGGGGSRTQYF. CDR3 DNA sequence: TGTGCCTGGAATGGGGGAGGAGGGTCGAGGACCCAGTACTTC. The whole variable domain, remainder taken from reference TRBV30 and TRBJ2-5, is SQTIHQWPATLVQPVGSPLSLECTVEGTSNPNLYWYRQAAGRGLQLLFYSVGIGQISSEVPQNLSASRPQDRQFILSSKKLLLSDSGFYLCAWNGGGGSRTQYFGPGTRLLVL.

The V gene is TRBV28, the J gene TRBJ2-1; D unresolved. Germline lookup yields CDR1 MDHEN and CDR2 SYDVKM. The CDR3 length is 11 residues. V was pared by 4 bases and J by 10 bases, with 8 bases between. The CDR3 DNA follows: TGTGCCAGCAGTTCACCGGAAGAGCAGTTCTTC. This sequence encodes CASSSPEEQFF.

This chain links TRBV9 with TRBJ2-7; 8 bases fit TRBD2. Germline CDR1 and CDR2: SGDLS and YYNGEE. Losses at the gene ends were 0 bases for V and 2 bases for J; bases not matched to a gene: 4. CDR3 length equals 15 residues. The CDR3 here is CASSVEAGETYEQYF. CDR3 DNA: TGTGCCAGCAGCGTAGAAGCGGGAGAGACCTACGAGCAGTACTTC.

The chain is built from TRBV14 and TRBJ1-1, with D uncertain. The CDR3 is 11 amino acids. V was pared by 4 bases and J by 8 bases, with 8 bases between. Germline-derived CDR1 and CDR2 are SGHDN and FVKESK. In nucleotides, the CDR3 is TGTGCCAGCAGCCTGATGGGGGAAGCTTTCTTT. Translating it yields CASSLMGEAFF.

V is TRBV30 and J is TRBJ1-6; D ambiguous. CDR1 and CDR2 (germline): GTSNPN, SVGIG (reference sequence). This CDR3 is built from 16 residues. Trimming shortened V by 0 bases and J by 12 bases, and 21 bases separated the two germline ends. DNA for the CDR3: TGTGCCTGGAGTGTACCCCGCGGCAGTCCCATCGTACCCCTCCACTTT. Translation gives CAWSVPRGSPIVPLHF.

V and J are TRBV30 and TRBJ1-5; 8 bases line up with TRBD1. V shed 2 bases, J shed 9 bases, and the junction held 6 bases outside the gene matches. The CDR3 length is 13 residues. Germline V lookup: CDR1 GTSNPN, CDR2 SVGIG (reference sequence). The CDR3 DNA follows: TGTGCCTGGAGTCTACAGGGGGGACGGCCCCAGCATTTT. It is translated as CAWSLQGGRPQHF.

The chain has TRBV9 and TRBJ1-6; D is uncertain. CDR1 is SGDLS, CDR2 YYNGEE, per germline. The V gene lost 4 bases and the J gene lost 9 bases, with 14 bases spanning the gap. This CDR3 has 14 amino acids. For the CDR3, the DNA is TGTGCCAGCAGCTTATTCTGGGAGCCTTCACCCCTCCACTTT. It translates to CASSLFWEPSPLHF. Full variable domain (outside the CDR3, taken from reference TRBV9 and TRBJ1-6): DSGVTQTPKHLITATGQRVTLRCSPRSGDLSVYWYQQSLDQGLQFLIQYYNGEERAKGNILERFSAQQFPDLHSELNLSSLELGDSALYFCASSLFWEPSPLHFGNGTRLTVT.

The rearrangement uses TRBV30 and TRBJ1-4; 9 nucleotides match TRBD1. Germline-derived CDR1 and CDR2 are GTSNPN and SVGIG (reference sequence). The CDR3 is made up of 14 amino acids. Germline trimming cut 4 bases from V and 2 bases from J; bases unmatched to any gene: 2. For the CDR3, the DNA is TGTGCCTGGAACGACAGGGGGACTAATGAAAAACTGTTTTTT. It specifies CAWNDRGTNEKLFF.

A few counts support this clone. The J gene is TRBJ1-1, the V gene TRBV5-1, with unresolved D. V lost 1 base, J lost 1 base, and 8 bases lay in between. The CDR3 contains 14 residues. The germline CDR1 and CDR2 sequences are SGHRS and YFSETQ. This CDR3 is CASSLTPRNTEAFF. In DNA form, the CDR3 reads TGCGCCAGCAGCTTGACGCCCCGGAACACTGAAGCTTTCTTT.

The chain carries TRBV7-2 and TRBJ1-2; D is possibly TRBD1 (5 bases). This CDR3 spans 13 amino acids. With 1 base removed from V and 5 bases from J, the gap between germline ends came to 8 bases. Germline loops: CDR1 SGHTA, CDR2 FQGNSA. CDR3: CASSLVGGYGYTF. CDR3 sequence (DNA): TGTGCCAGCAGCTTAGTTGGGGGTTATGGCTACACCTTC.

The chain links TRBV27 to TRBJ2-7; D remains unclear. CDR1 and CDR2 (germline): MNHEY, SMNVEV (reference sequence). The CDR3 length is 12 residues. Trimming cost V 8 bases and J 2 bases, with 10 bases left between them. This CDR3 is CASWHPPYEQYF. The CDR3 DNA reads as TGTGCCAGCTGGCATCCCCCCTACGAGCAGTACTTC.

This clone was found a few times. The genes are TRBV29-1 and TRBJ1-5; possibly TRBD1 for D (5 bases). Trimming removed 4 bases at V and 7 bases at J, with 17 bases between. The CDR3 runs 14 residues. CDR1 is SQVTM and CDR2 is ANQGSEA in the germline V gene. CDR3 in DNA: TGCAGCGTTGGGGCCTCAGGGATCGGGCAGCCCCAGCATTTT. It yields the protein CSVGASGIGQPQHF.

Only a few counts were recorded for this clone. This chain joins TRBV23-1 and TRBJ1-1; D is unclear. TRBV23-1 qualifies as an ORF whose function is uncertain. The CDR3 has 13 residues. Between the trimmed V and J ends, which lost 0 bases and 3 bases, there was a span of 5 bases. The CDR3 DNA reads as TGCGCCAGCAGTCAATCGATGGACACTGAAGCTTTCTTT. Translating gives CASSQSMDTEAFF.

The table lists this clone with a few counts. V and J are TRBV6-5 and TRBJ2-5; no definite D call. Germline-derived CDR1 and CDR2 are MNHEY and SVGAGI. The CDR3 length is 13 residues. Trimming left V 5 bases short and J 2 bases short, with 9 bases between. The CDR3 DNA is TGTGCCAGCAGTGCAATTAAACAAGAGACCCAGTACTTC. Its translation: CASSAIKQETQYF.

This clone was seen more than once but under ten times. V and J are TRBV5-4 and TRBJ2-1; D gene unclear. The CDR3 runs 15 residues. V shed 0 bases and J shed 7 bases, with 14 bases lying between them. Germline V CDR1 and CDR2: SGHNT, YYREEE (reference sequence). CDR3: CASSLETNLWNEQFF. The CDR3, as DNA: TGTGCCAGCAGCTTGGAGACGAATTTGTGGAATGAGCAGTTCTTC.

CDR3 in amino acids: CASSLTSGYQYF. The CDR3 bases are TGTGCCAGTAGCCTGACTAGCGGATATCAGTATTTT. This chain uses TRBV19 with TRBJ2-3, with TRBD2 identical over 9 bases. The CDR3 extends over 12 amino acids. CDR1 is LNHDA, CDR2 SQIVND, per germline (reference sequence). J gave up 12 bases and V 6 bases, and 7 bases lay outside the gene matches.

This clone came up a few times. V is TRBV27 and J is TRBJ2-1; 8 bases agree with TRBD1. Germline V gene lookup returns CDR1 MNHEY and CDR2 SMNVEV (reference sequence). Trimming took 2 bases from V and 7 from J; bases not matched to a gene: 7. The CDR3 extends over 15 amino acids. The CDR3 region is CASSLAGGSRNEQFF. For the CDR3, the DNA is TGTGCCAGCAGTTTAGCAGGGGGCAGTCGAAATGAGCAGTTCTTC.

This clone was detected only a few times. CDR3 loop: CTSSQSYSGTEQYF. The CDR3 DNA is TGCACCAGCAGCCAATCCTATTCAGGGACCGAGCAGTACTTC. J is TRBJ2-7 and V is TRBV1. TRBV1 is listed as a pseudogene. The CDR3 has 14 residues.

The table lists this clone with a few counts. The gene calls are TRBV11-2 and TRBJ2-1; D is unresolved. Per the germline V gene, CDR1 is SGHAT and CDR2 is FQNNGV. The CDR3 has 12 residues. V gave up 0 bases and J gave up 8 bases, with 5 bases separating them. The CDR3 loop reads CASSLDWDEQFF. The DNA for the CDR3 is TGTGCCAGCAGCTTAGATTGGGATGAGCAGTTCTTC.

V gene TRBV2 combines with J gene TRBJ2-7, with D possibly matching TRBD2 (6 bases). The CDR3 loop spans 16 amino acids. Germline V gene lookup returns CDR1 SNHLY and CDR2 FYNNEI. V lost 7 bases to trimming and J lost 2 bases, with 21 bases between them. The CDR3 nucleotides read TGTGCCAGCAACGGAGGGCAGGGATCGGCGCCCTACGAGCAGTACTTC. Encoded protein: CASNGGQGSAPYEQYF.